This TCR beta chain was sequenced for a study of T cells expressing NK-cell markers. Points from the study as a whole: The share of CD8+ T cells held by dominant NKG2C+ clonotypes was about 1.0-7.5% in several donors. One observes that, in several donors, these clonotypes were also the leading ones within the CD3+CD56-NKG2C+ fraction.

Comments on this clonotype: Its antigen remains unknown.

CDR1 GTSNPN and CDR2 SVGIG come from the germline V gene (reference sequence). The CDR3 spans 14 residues. Libraries used 5'RACE template switching adding universal primer site and UMIs. TCRdb re-analyzed the 5' RACE reads; it lists each CDR3 protein once, without DNA. The sample data list fewer than 550,000 distinct CDR3 sequences. Sequencing input: blood T cells: a sorted CD56 or NKG2C T cell subset, CD4+ or CD8+ T cells, or bulk PBMC T cells (not recorded which). The TCR was taken from a woman aged 45 to 65 in good health. The chain recombines TRBV30 with TRBJ2-3; TCRdb indicates TRBD1, and absent DNA this call remains unverified. The CDR3 protein is CACRAVWGADTQYF.